One T cell receptor (beta chain) is described in this entry. Its antigen is not identified. CD45RO-negative CD8 cells positively selected for CCR7 made up the naive population, which excluded terminally differentiated effector memory CD45RA+ cells. This record belongs to a study of shared clonotypes between healthy human individuals. About the study: CD4 naive cells filled three plates per donor, CD4 memory three, CD8 naive two and CD8 memory one. Study results and limitations: Only blood underwent sampling, and tissue repertoires likely differ. Although depth was large, rarefaction showed that sequencing of the sorted subsets was incomplete.

Trimming stripped 5 bases from V and 1 base from J, with 11 bases between. The germline gives CDR1 ENHRY, CDR2 SYGVKD. The CDR3 runs 14 residues. For every subset, genomic DNA was evenly distributed across several immunoSEQ plates. The method was immunoSEQ multiplex PCR; TCRdb's version includes in-frame clones alone and lacks a portion of them. The sample yields approximately 1.9 million clones, 80% to 95% seen once. The receptor was derived from a man aged 18 to 29 in good health. Some clones in this sample may be carry-over from other donors' samples. Sample: naive CD8+ T cells from PBMCs. The chain uses TRBV10-3 and TRBJ2-5, with unresolved D. The CDR3 sequence is CAISFDQLQETQYF. CDR3 in DNA: TGTGCCATCAGTTTCGACCAACTCCAAGAGACCCAGTACTTC.